The 21 T cell receptor beta chains presented below share a single source sample, sequenced in a study of blood T cell repertoires in COVID-19. Sequenced by immunoSEQ multiplex PCR; TCRdb stores in-frame clones only, minus some. This sample has around 100,000 clones, with around 87% found just once. Material: peripheral blood. Source of these receptors: a human donor in a cohort sampled during active COVID-19.

The V call is TRBV7-2, the J call TRBJ2-2; weak D call: TRBD2 (6 bases). The CDR3 has 16 residues. Germline lookup yields CDR1 SGHTA and CDR2 FQGNSA. V was shortened by 1 base and J by 0 bases, with 9 bases between the two germline ends. The CDR3 DNA follows: TGTGCCAGCAGCTTAGGCGGGACTCCGAACACCGGGGAGCTGTTTTTT. This codes for CASSLGGTPNTGELFF.

The chain links TRBV19 to TRBJ1-1; D possibly corresponds to TRBD1 (5 bases). This CDR3 is 15 amino acids long. The germline gives CDR1 LNHDA, CDR2 SQIVND (reference sequence). The V end lost 3 bases, the J end lost 0 bases, and 11 bases lay between the germline ends. This CDR3 reads CASSMQGPMNTEAFF. The CDR3 DNA sequence: TGTGCCAGTAGTATGCAGGGCCCGATGAACACTGAAGCTTTCTTT.

This CDR3 is CASSGKGQGGYGYTF. The CDR3 DNA reads TGTGCCAGCAGCGGCAAGGGGCAGGGAGGCTATGGCTACACCTTC. This chain connects TRBV14 to TRBJ1-2, with D possibly matching TRBD1 (5 bases). Trimming removed 5 bases at V and 4 bases at J, with 17 bases between. This CDR3 comprises 15 residues. The germline V gene encodes CDR1 SGHDN and CDR2 FVKESK.

The chain has TRBV2 and TRBJ1-1; a possible D gene is TRBD1 (5 bases). The CDR3 runs 14 residues. CDR1 and CDR2 (germline): SNHLY, FYNNEI. V lost 7 bases and J 0 bases, leaving 12 bases between the germline ends. The CDR3 bases are TGTGCCAGCATACAGGAAAGTATGAACACTGAAGCTTTCTTT. Protein: CASIQESMNTEAFF.

The chain employs TRBV5-1 and TRBJ2-7; 10 bases are a match to TRBD2. Trimming took 0 bases from V and 2 from J; bases not matched to a gene: 5. Per germline, CDR1 SGHRS and CDR2 YFSETQ. The CDR3 length is 16 residues. CDR3 sequence: CASSLEGTSVPYEQYF. CDR3 nucleotides: TGCGCCAGCAGCTTGGAGGGGACTAGCGTTCCCTACGAGCAGTACTTC.

This chain links TRBV24-1 with TRBJ2-1, with D possibly being TRBD2 (5 bases). CDR1 KGHDR and CDR2 SFDVKD come from the germline V gene. The CDR3 extends over 12 amino acids. The V end lost 2 bases, the J end lost 15 bases, and 13 bases lay between the germline ends. CDR3 in DNA: TGTGCCACCAGTGATTCGAGCGGTACTCGGTTCTTC. This translates into CATSDSSGTRFF.

This sequence joins TRBV3-1 (or the pseudogene TRBV3-2) and TRBJ2-7, with 12 bases that match TRBD2. Germline trimming cut 4 bases from V and 3 bases from J; bases unmatched to any gene: 13. The CDR3 loop spans 18 amino acids. CDR1 and CDR2 (germline): LGHDT, YNNKEL (reference sequence). The DNA of the CDR3 is TGTGCCAGCAGCCTGAATGAGACTAGCGGGGGCCATGGCTACGAGCAGTACTTC. Translation: CASSLNETSGGHGYEQYF.

The chain couples TRBV28 to TRBJ1-2, with 8 bases that match TRBD1. Germline CDR1 MDHEN, CDR2 SYDVKM. V gave up 11 bases and J gave up 0 bases; unmatched junction bases: 11. The CDR3 is 15 amino acids. In DNA, the CDR3 is TGTGCCTTGGAAGTGGGCAGGGGGCCTAACTATGGCTACACCTTC. Protein product: CALEVGRGPNYGYTF.

The chain employs TRBV7-2 and TRBJ2-2; D might be TRBD2 (5 bases). The CDR3 is 14 amino acids. Germline values: CDR1 SGHTA, CDR2 FQGNSA. V dropped 2 bases and J dropped 7 bases, with 11 bases sitting between them. The CDR3 sequence: CASSLPGMIGELFF. CDR3 in DNA: TGTGCCAGCAGCTTACCGGGGATGATCGGGGAGCTGTTTTTT.

This clone was counted only a few times. The V gene is TRBV19, the J gene TRBJ1-2; 8 bases are a match to TRBD1. This CDR3 is built from 16 residues. CDR1 LNHDA and CDR2 SQIVND come from the germline V gene (reference sequence). The J segment lost 7 bases and the V segment lost 5 bases, leaving 15 bases of the junction unmatched. The DNA of the CDR3 is TGTGCCAGTAGTGATCGGACAGGGTGGATAGTAACTGGCTACACCTTC. It specifies CASSDRTGWIVTGYTF.

This clone has a handful of counts. The chain carries TRBV10-2 and TRBJ1-5; no reliable D call. V dropped 4 bases and J dropped 3 bases, with 10 bases sitting between them. Germline CDR1 is WSHSY and CDR2 is SAAADI. The CDR3 runs 14 residues. The CDR3 sequence: CASSGEVPNQPQHF. As DNA, the CDR3 is TGCGCCAGCAGTGGGGAGGTACCCAATCAGCCCCAGCATTTT.

This chain connects TRBV5-4 to TRBJ2-7; 10 bases match TRBD2. The V segment lost 5 bases and the J segment 1 base; nucleotides outside the gene matches: 6. Germline V lookup: CDR1 SGHNT, CDR2 YYREEE (reference sequence). The CDR3 is made up of 15 amino acids. The CDR3 reads CASRAGTSVSYEQYF. The CDR3 DNA reads TGTGCCAGCAGAGCCGGGACTAGCGTTTCCTACGAGCAGTACTTC.

CDR3 DNA sequence: TGTGCCAGCAGTGGGGACTCATTTCTTAGGGGCTACAATGAGCAGTTCTTC. Encoded protein: CASSGDSFLRGYNEQFF. The V and J genes are TRBV27 and TRBJ2-1; D is perhaps TRBD2 (6 bases). Trimming cost V 5 bases and J 3 bases, with 20 bases left between them. Germline CDR1 reads MNHEY; CDR2 reads SMNVEV (reference sequence). The CDR3 consists of 17 residues.

This chain uses TRBV27 with TRBJ2-7; perhaps TRBD1 as D (6 bases). The germline V gene encodes CDR1 MNHEY and CDR2 SMNVEV (reference sequence). Trimming stripped 9 bases from V and 1 base from J, with 22 bases between. This CDR3 has 16 amino acids. The CDR3 region has the DNA TGTGCCAGTGGTGTCACTTGGGACATCTTTTCCTACGAGCAGTACTTC. It translates to CASGVTWDIFSYEQYF.

The V gene is TRBV19, the J gene TRBJ1-1, with D perhaps TRBD1 (5 bases). CDR1 is LNHDA, CDR2 SQIVND, per germline (reference sequence). V was trimmed by 7 bases and J by 7 bases, leaving 25 bases between them. The CDR3 extends over 16 amino acids. The CDR3 is CASTNGRGVGQGEAFF. The CDR3 DNA follows: TGTGCCAGTACCAACGGGCGTGGGGTAGGACAAGGTGAAGCTTTCTTT.

The rearrangement joins TRBV24-1 to TRBJ2-1; D possibly corresponds to TRBD2 (5 bases). Between the trimmed V and J ends, which lost 1 base and 10 bases, there was a span of 13 bases. Germline V gene data show CDR1 as KGHDR and CDR2 as SFDVKD. The CDR3 has 14 amino acids. The CDR3 protein is CATSDFGGAPEQFF. The DNA of the CDR3 is TGTGCCACCAGTGATTTTGGAGGTGCCCCCGAGCAGTTCTTC.

This clone came up once. The chain links TRBV7-2 to TRBJ1-2; a weak D match, TRBD1 (6 bases). Per germline, CDR1 SGHTA and CDR2 FQGNSA. The CDR3 has 15 residues. Trimming shortened V by 0 bases and J by 4 bases, and 12 bases separated the two germline ends. The CDR3 is CASSLAGQGSYGYTF. As DNA, the CDR3 is TGTGCCAGCAGCTTAGCGGGTCAGGGGAGCTATGGCTACACCTTC.

The chain has TRBV12-3 or TRBV12-4 and TRBJ1-2; 11 positions match TRBD1. The CDR3 spans 13 residues. Trimming at V came to 7 bases and at J to 7 bases, leaving 5 bases not matched to a gene. CDR3: CASTWGTGGGYTF. In DNA form, the CDR3 reads TGTGCCAGCACCTGGGGGACAGGGGGTGGCTACACCTTC.

The gene calls are TRBV11-2 and TRBJ2-2; D might be TRBD2 (5 bases). Trimming stripped 5 bases from V and 8 bases from J, with 15 bases between. The CDR3 extends over 14 amino acids. CDR1 and CDR2 (germline): SGHAT, FQNNGV. The CDR3 coding sequence is TGTGCCAGCAGCCCCCGACCCAGCGGTGGGGAGCTGTTTTTT. It is translated as CASSPRPSGGELFF. Together with reference TRBV11-2 and TRBJ2-2, the CDR3 gives the full variable domain: EAGVAQSPRYKIIEKRQSVAFWCNPISGHATLYWYQQILGQGPKLLIQFQNNGVVDDSQLPKDRFSAERLKGVDSTLKIQPAKLEDSAVYLCASSPRPSGGELFFGEGSRLTVL.

The chain combines TRBV5-1 with TRBJ2-7; possibly TRBD2 for D (7 bases). CDR1 is SGHRS, CDR2 YFSETQ, per germline. The germline V and J ends were trimmed by 3 bases and 1 base, with 17 bases remaining between them. The CDR3 spans 16 residues. CDR3 sequence (DNA): TGCGCCAGCAGCTCGAGGACGGGGGGCTTTTCCTACGAGCAGTACTTC. Its protein is CASSSRTGGFSYEQYF.

The chain has TRBV10-1 and TRBJ1-3, with a weak D call TRBD1 (5 bases). Germline V gives CDR1 WNHNN, CDR2 SYGVQD (reference sequence). This CDR3 spans 17 amino acids. Trimming left V 9 bases short and J 0 bases short, with 21 bases between. The CDR3 is CARRTDRDLLSGNTIYF. The CDR3 DNA is TGCGCCAGGCGTACAGACAGAGACCTTCTCTCTGGAAACACCATATATTTT.